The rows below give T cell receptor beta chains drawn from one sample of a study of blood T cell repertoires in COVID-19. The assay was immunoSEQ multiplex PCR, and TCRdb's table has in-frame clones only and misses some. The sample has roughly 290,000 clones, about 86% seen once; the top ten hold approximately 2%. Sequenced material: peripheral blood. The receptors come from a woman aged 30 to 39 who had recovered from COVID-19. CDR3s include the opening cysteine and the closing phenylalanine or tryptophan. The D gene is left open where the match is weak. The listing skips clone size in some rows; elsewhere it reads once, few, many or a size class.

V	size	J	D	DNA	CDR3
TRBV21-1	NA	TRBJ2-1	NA	TGTGCCAGCAGCAAAGCGAAGGACAGGGGGCGAGACAATGAGCAGTTCTTC	CASSKAKDRGRDNEQFF
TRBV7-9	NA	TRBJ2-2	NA	TGTGCCAGCAGCTTAGGAAAGGCGGCAGGGGATATGACCGGGGAGCTGTTTTTT	CASSLGKAAGDMTGELFF
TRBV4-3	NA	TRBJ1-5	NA	TGCGCCAGCAGCCAAGAACAGGACGGAAGCAATCAGCCCCAGCATTTT	CASSQEQDGSNQPQHF
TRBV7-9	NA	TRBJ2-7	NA	TGTGCCAGCAGCCAGGGATTAAGCTCCTACGAGCAGTACTTC	CASSQGLSSYEQYF
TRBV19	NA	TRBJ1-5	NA	TGTGCCAGTAGTCTGAGACTGAACAATCAGCCCCAGCATTTT	CASSLRLNNQPQHF
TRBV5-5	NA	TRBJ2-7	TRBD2	TGTGCCAGCAGCTTGGCTATAGGGGAGGGCTACGAGCAGTACTTC	CASSLAIGEGYEQYF
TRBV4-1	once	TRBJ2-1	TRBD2	TGCGCCAGCAGCCAAGATTACGCTAGCGGGAGCATGAATGAGCAGTTCTTC	CASSQDYASGSMNEQFF
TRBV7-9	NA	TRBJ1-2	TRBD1	TGTGCCAGCAGCCCTAGTCAGGGGGACTATGGCTACACCTTC	CASSPSQGDYGYTF
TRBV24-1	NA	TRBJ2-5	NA	TGTGCCACCAGTGATTTCCCGGCTTCCTCGTTCGGGGAGACCCAGTACTTC	CATSDFPASSFGETQYF
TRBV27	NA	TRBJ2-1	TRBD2	TGTGCCAGCAGTTCTAGGCCCCTAGCGGTCTACAATGAGCAGTTCTTC	CASSSRPLAVYNEQFF
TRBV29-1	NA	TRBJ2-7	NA	TGCAGCGTGGTTACCGGGACGGGGGTCTACGAGCAGTACTTC	CSVVTGTGVYEQYF
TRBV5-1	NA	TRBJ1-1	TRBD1	TGCGCCAGCAGCCAGTGGGGACAGAGTGAAGCTTTCTTT	CASSQWGQSEAFF
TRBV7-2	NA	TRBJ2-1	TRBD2	TGTGCCAGCAGGCGACCGGGACTAGCGGGGATTGAGCAGTTCTTC	CASRRPGLAGIEQFF
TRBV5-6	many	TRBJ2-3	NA	TGTGCCAGCAACCATGAGGCGGATACGCAGTATTTT	CASNHEADTQYF
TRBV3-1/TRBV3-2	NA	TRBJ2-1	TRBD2	TGTGCCAGCAGCCCAACGGGACTAGTTTACAATGAGCAGTTCTTC	CASSPTGLVYNEQFF
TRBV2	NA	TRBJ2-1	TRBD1	TGTGCCAGCAGGGGACAGTACAATGAGCAGTTCTTC	CASRGQYNEQFF
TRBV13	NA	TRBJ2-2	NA	TGTGCCACCCTCCCAGATGGTACCGGGGAGCTGTTTTTT	CATLPDGTGELFF
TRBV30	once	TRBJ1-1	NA	TGTGCCTGGAGCGGAGACAGAGAAGCTTTCTTT	CAWSGDREAFF
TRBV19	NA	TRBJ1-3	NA	TGTGCCAGTAGTATCCGACTACTTTCTTCTGGAAACACCATATATTTT	CASSIRLLSSGNTIYF
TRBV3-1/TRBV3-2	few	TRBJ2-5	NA	TGTGCCAGCAGCCAAGATCGGGAAGAGACCCAGTACTTC	CASSQDREETQYF
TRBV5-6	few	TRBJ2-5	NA	TGTGCCAGCAGCTTCTGGGGCCGAGAGACCCAGTACTTC	CASSFWGRETQYF
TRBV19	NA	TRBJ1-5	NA	TGTGCCAGTAGTATAGATCAACAGCCCCAGCATTTT	CASSIDQQPQHF
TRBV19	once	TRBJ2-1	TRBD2	TGTGCCAGTAGTATAACTAGCGGGGGGCTTAGCTTTGAGCAGTTCTTC	CASSITSGGLSFEQFF
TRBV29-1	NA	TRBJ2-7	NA	TGCAGCGTTGAAGTAAGAGACAGCCTTTACGAGCAGTACTTC	CSVEVRDSLYEQYF
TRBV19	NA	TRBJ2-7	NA	TGTGCCAGTAGTATAGTGGGGGGAAGCTCCTACGAGCAGTACTTC	CASSIVGGSSYEQYF
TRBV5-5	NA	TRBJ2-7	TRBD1	TGTGCCAGCAGCAGGACAGGGGGCGAGCAGTACTTC	CASSRTGGEQYF
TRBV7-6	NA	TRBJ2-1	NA	TGTGCCAGCAGCTCTCACAGAGAAACCTACAATGAGCAGTTCTTC	CASSSHRETYNEQFF
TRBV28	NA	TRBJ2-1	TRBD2	TGTGCCAGCACCCAAGGCGGGACTAGCGGGAGTTTTGAGCAGTTCTTC	CASTQGGTSGSFEQFF
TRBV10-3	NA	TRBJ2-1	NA	TGTGCCATCAGTGTAGACAGGCGCCTTGAGCAGTTCTTC	CAISVDRRLEQFF
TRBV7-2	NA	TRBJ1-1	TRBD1	TGTGCCAGCACCCGGGACAGGAACACTGAAGCTTTCTTT	CASTRDRNTEAFF
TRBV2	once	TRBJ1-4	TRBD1	TGTGCCAGCAGCGACCCGACAGGGGACTATGAAAAACTGTTTTTT	CASSDPTGDYEKLFF
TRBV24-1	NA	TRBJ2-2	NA	TGTGCCTACAATCACGGTGAAGAGGGTACAGGGGAGCTGTTTTTT	CAYNHGEEGTGELFF
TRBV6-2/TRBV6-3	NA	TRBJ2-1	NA	TGTGCCAGCAGTTACACGAGAGGAAATGAGCAGTTCTTC	CASSYTRGNEQFF
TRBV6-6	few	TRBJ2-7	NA	TGTGCCAGCAGTCAGGGTCGTCCGGGGAATTTCGCCTACGAGCAGTACTTC	CASSQGRPGNFAYEQYF
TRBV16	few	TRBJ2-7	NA	TGTGCCAGCAGCCAAACACAGGGTAAGAACGAGCAGTACTTC	CASSQTQGKNEQYF
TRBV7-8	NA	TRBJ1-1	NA	TGTGCCAGCAGCCTCGACACCTACACTGAAGCTTTCTTT	CASSLDTYTEAFF
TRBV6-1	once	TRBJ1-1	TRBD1	TGTGCCAGCAGTGACCCTACAGGGGGCATACGTGAAGCTTTCTTT	CASSDPTGGIREAFF
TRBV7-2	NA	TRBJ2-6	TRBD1	TGTGCCAGCAGCTCCTACAGGGGGCGCGGGGCCAACGTCCTGACTTTC	CASSSYRGRGANVLTF
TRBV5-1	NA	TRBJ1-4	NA	TGCGCCAGCAGACCCACAGCGACGGCGGGGGAAAAACTGTTTTTT	CASRPTATAGEKLFF
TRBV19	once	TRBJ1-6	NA	TGTGCCAGTAGTATAAGTGGGACACGGATTAATTCACCCCTCCACTTT	CASSISGTRINSPLHF
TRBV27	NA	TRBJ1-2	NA	TGTGCCAGCAGTTTCGCGGATAACTATGGCTACACCTTC	CASSFADNYGYTF
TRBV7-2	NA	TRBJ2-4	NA	TGTGCCAGCACCAATCTAAAAACGGGGATTTTGTACTTC	CASTNLKTGILYF
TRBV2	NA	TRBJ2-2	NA	TGTGCCAGCAGCCTAACCGGGGAGCTGTTTTTT	CASSLTGELFF